This T cell receptor beta chain was identified during a study of blood T cells in healthy people across ages. General study points: Naive and antigen-experienced cells could not be conclusively compared, given unsorted PBMCs.

Through a sample-barcoded 5' primer and a J-beta primer mix, a second PCR was run for roughly 6 to 11 cycles. The template-switch adaptor, which had 12 random nucleotides, put a tag on each cDNA molecule. TCRdb passed the 5' RACE reads through MiXCR, listing each CDR3 protein once. The table lists approximately 730,000 distinct CDR3 sequences, about 55% of them singletons. Germline loops: CDR1 DFQATT, CDR2 SNEGSKA (reference sequence). The CDR3 contains 13 residues. The V end was cut by 2 bases, the J end by 2 bases, with 10 bases between. Concerning this clonotype itself: Its antigen remains unidentified.

The sequence was obtained from a man older than 75 in good health. The V and J genes are TRBV20-1 and TRBJ2-7, with D hard to call. Input material: blood. In DNA, the CDR3 is TGCAGTGCTAGACGCCCCTTAACCTACGAGCAGTACTTC. Amino acids: CSARRPLTYEQYF.